Shown below are 17 T cell receptor beta chains from a single sample sequenced in a study of pediatric ulcerative colitis. Data came from immunoSEQ multiplex PCR; TCRdb stores just in-frame clones and leaves some out. This sample has about 34,000 clones, with roughly 70% found just once. During colonoscopy, one to two rectal pinch biopsies were collected. Sequences were obtained from gut tissue. The source of these receptors is a boy younger than 18 with severe ulcerative colitis.

The rearrangement links TRBV18 to TRBJ2-7; unclear D gene. The CDR3 has 14 residues. The V end lost 3 bases, the J end lost 4 bases, and 13 bases lay between the germline ends. From germline, CDR1 is KGHSH and CDR2 LQKENI. The CDR3 coding sequence is TGTGCCAGCTCACCCGCACAGAGAGTGTACGAGCAGTACTTC. Translating it yields CASSPAQRVYEQYF.

This chain uses TRBV2 with TRBJ2-7, with D maybe TRBD1 (6 bases). CDR1 and CDR2 (germline): SNHLY, FYNNEI. The CDR3 totals 14 residues. Trimming removed 6 bases from V and 6 bases from J, with 18 bases in between. CDR3 protein: CASRGIRTVFEQYF. The DNA for the CDR3 is TGTGCCAGCAGGGGCATAAGGACAGTATTCGAGCAGTACTTC.

The gene calls are TRBV10-3 and TRBJ1-2, with D unresolved. The CDR3 extends over 12 amino acids. Germline values: CDR1 ENHRY, CDR2 SYGVKD. Between the trimmed V and J ends, which lost 3 bases and 4 bases, there was a span of 6 bases. Here the CDR3 DNA reads TGTGCCATCAGTGAATTGAGCTATGGCTACACCTTC. Translated: CAISELSYGYTF.

The gene calls are TRBV6-5 and TRBJ2-7, with D perhaps being TRBD1 or TRBD2 (5 bases each). Trimming removed 2 bases at V and 2 bases at J, with 13 bases between. The CDR3 is made up of 15 amino acids. CDR1 is MNHEY and CDR2 is SVGAGI in the germline V gene. DNA of the CDR3: TGTGCCAGCAGTTACCGGACTGGGGCCGCCTACGAGCAGTACTTC. It specifies CASSYRTGAAYEQYF.

The genes are TRBV28 and TRBJ1-2, with TRBD1 as a possible D gene (5 bases). The V gene lost 7 bases and the J gene lost 0 bases, with 6 bases spanning the gap. In germline, CDR1 is MDHEN, CDR2 SYDVKM. The CDR3 has 12 residues. The CDR3 spells CASTGANYGYTF. CDR3 nucleotides: TGTGCCAGCACGGGGGCTAACTATGGCTACACCTTC.

There are a few counts of this clone. This sequence joins TRBV6-5 and TRBJ1-2; D is uncertain. This CDR3 has 12 amino acids. Germline CDR1 reads MNHEY; CDR2 reads SVGAGI. V was pared by 8 bases and J by 4 bases, with 11 bases between. DNA of the CDR3: TGTGCCAGCCTGCATCCAGGCTATGGCTACACCTTC. As protein: CASLHPGYGYTF.

V gene TRBV10-3 combines with J gene TRBJ2-2; TRBD1 matches at 10 bases. The V and J ends lost 5 bases and 6 bases, in that order; junction bases with no gene match: 6. This CDR3 region has 15 residues. Germline CDR1 is ENHRY and CDR2 is SYGVKD. The chain's CDR3 is CAISKSGQGPGELFF. CDR3 sequence (DNA): TGTGCCATCAGTAAATCGGGACAGGGGCCCGGGGAGCTGTTTTTT.

The CDR3 DNA sequence: TGTGCCAGCAGTGGACAGTGGGCCCAGTACTTC. As protein: CASSGQWAQYF. V gene TRBV6-6 combines with J gene TRBJ2-5, with D possibly being TRBD1 (6 bases). CDR3 size: 11 residues. V was cut by 5 bases and J by 9 bases, with 10 bases left in between. The germline gives CDR1 MNHNY, CDR2 SVGAGI (reference sequence).

This chain uses TRBV18 with TRBJ1-1; D remains ambiguous. Trimming left V 6 bases short and J 1 base short, with 12 bases between. The V gene's germline CDR1 is KGHSH and CDR2 LQKENI. This CDR3 region has 14 residues. CDR3 sequence: CASSPTHQNTEAFF. As DNA, the CDR3 is TGTGCCAGCTCCCCGACACACCAGAACACTGAAGCTTTCTTT.

The CDR3 protein is CASSVTGSEAFF. CDR3 DNA sequence: TGTGCCAGCAGCGTGACAGGGTCTGAAGCTTTCTTT. The rearrangement joins TRBV9 to TRBJ1-1; the match to TRBD1 covers 7 bases. The junction had 1 base not matched to a gene; V was cut back by 2 bases and J by 6 bases. Germline CDR1 reads SGDLS; CDR2 reads YYNGEE. This CDR3 has 12 residues. Using reference TRBV9 and TRBJ1-1 for the parts outside the CDR3, the full variable domain is DSGVTQTPKHLITATGQRVTLRCSPRSGDLSVYWYQQSLDQGLQFLIQYYNGEERAKGNILERFSAQQFPDLHSELNLSSLELGDSALYFCASSVTGSEAFFGQGTRLTVV.

The gene calls are TRBV6-5 and TRBJ2-2; a weak D match, TRBD1 (5 bases). The CDR3 spans 14 residues. Germline V gene lookup returns CDR1 MNHEY and CDR2 SVGAGI. Trimming removed 6 bases at V and 2 bases at J, with 10 bases between. The CDR3 loop is CASRPDRNTGELFF. The CDR3 DNA is TGTGCCAGCAGGCCCGACAGAAACACCGGGGAGCTGTTTTTT.

The chain couples TRBV2 to TRBJ1-1, with D maybe TRBD1 (6 bases). Trimming removed 3 bases at V and 3 bases at J, with 14 bases between. Germline CDR1 is SNHLY and CDR2 is FYNNEI. The length of the CDR3 is 15 residues. The CDR3, as DNA: TGTGCCAGCAGTGATACAGGGTTTGAGGACACTGAAGCTTTCTTT. Protein sequence: CASSDTGFEDTEAFF. The complete variable domain, with remaining parts taken from reference TRBV2 and TRBJ1-1, reads EPEVTQTPSHQVTQMGQEVILRCVPISNHLYFYWYRQILGQKVEFLVSFYNNEISEKSEIFDDQFSVERPDGSNFTLKIRSTKLEDSAMYFCASSDTGFEDTEAFFGQGTRLTVV.

This clone came up once. This chain uses TRBV6-5 with TRBJ2-7; D is unclear. Germline V gives CDR1 MNHEY, CDR2 SVGAGI. CDR3 length equals 15 residues. V was trimmed by 0 bases and J by 3 bases, leaving 12 bases between them. CDR3 in DNA: TGTGCCAGCAGTTACTCGGGTCGGACGGACTACGAGCAGTACTTC. It specifies CASSYSGRTDYEQYF.

This clone was observed a few times. V is TRBV28 and J is TRBJ1-5, with D tentatively TRBD1 (5 bases). V was cut by 2 bases and J by 6 bases, with 11 bases left in between. The germline CDR1 and CDR2 sequences are MDHEN and SYDVKM. The CDR3 is 14 residues long. CDR3 region: CASSLSRGGQPQHF. CDR3 nucleotide sequence: TGTGCCAGCAGTTTAAGTAGGGGAGGTCAGCCCCAGCATTTT.

The count of this clone is one. Other nucleotide sequences from this sample produce the same CDR3. V gene TRBV19 combines with J gene TRBJ2-3; D perhaps matches TRBD2 (6 bases). This CDR3 comprises 13 residues. The V end lost 6 bases, the J end lost 1 base, and 8 bases lay between the germline ends. Germline CDR1 and CDR2: LNHDA and SQIVND (reference sequence). The CDR3 region has the DNA TGTGCCAGTAGCCCGGGGGGCACAGATACGCAGTATTTT. It encodes CASSPGGTDTQYF.

The chain employs TRBV5-8 and TRBJ2-1; TRBD1 or TRBD2 may be the D gene (5 bases each). The germline CDR1 and CDR2 sequences are SGHTS and YDEGEE. Trimming cost V 1 base and J 0 bases, with 20 bases left between them. This CDR3 comprises 19 residues. CDR3 amino acids: CASSLSSRDPRGSYNEQFF. CDR3 coding DNA: TGTGCCAGCAGCTTGTCATCCCGGGACCCCCGAGGCTCCTACAATGAGCAGTTCTTC.

The J gene is TRBJ1-6, the V gene TRBV5-4; TRBD1 aligns across 7 bases. J was trimmed by 7 bases and V by 5 bases; bases with no gene match: 15. CDR3 size: 17 residues. Germline V lookup: CDR1 SGHNT, CDR2 YYREEE (reference sequence). In DNA, the CDR3 is TGTGCCAGCAGAGACTCCGGGACAGCCGGACCAAATTCACCCCTCCACTTT. It yields the protein CASRDSGTAGPNSPLHF.